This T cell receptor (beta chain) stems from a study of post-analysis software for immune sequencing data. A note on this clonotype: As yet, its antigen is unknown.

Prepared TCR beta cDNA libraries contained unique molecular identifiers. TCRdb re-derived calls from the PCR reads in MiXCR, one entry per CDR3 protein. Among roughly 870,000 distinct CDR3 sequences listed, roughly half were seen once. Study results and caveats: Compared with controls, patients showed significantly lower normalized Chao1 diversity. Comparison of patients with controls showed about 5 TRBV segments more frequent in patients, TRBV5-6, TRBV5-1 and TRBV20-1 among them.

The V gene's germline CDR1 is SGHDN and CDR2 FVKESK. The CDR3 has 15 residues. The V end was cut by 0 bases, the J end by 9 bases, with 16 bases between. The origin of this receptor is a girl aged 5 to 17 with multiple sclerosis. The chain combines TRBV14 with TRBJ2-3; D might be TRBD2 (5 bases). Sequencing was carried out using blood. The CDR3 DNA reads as TGTGCCAGCAGCCAAGATGAGGGAACCATCCTAACGCAGTATTTT. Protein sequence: CASSQDEGTILTQYF.